This T cell receptor (beta chain) was observed in a study of T-cell memory formation after mild COVID-19. This clonotype has just a few counts. MiXCR, run by TCRdb on the 5' RACE reads, gives a single entry per CDR3 protein. The sample lists some 310,000 distinct CDR3 sequences, approximately 22% occurring once. The TCR was taken from a man aged 18-30 years who had mild COVID-19 (a few samples of this study predate the infection). Cell type and time point are not known. The sequenced sample consisted of PBMCs or a T cell subset sorted from them (not recorded which).

CDR3 sequence: CASGLWDGFNEQFF. Written as DNA, the CDR3 is TGTGCTAGTGGTTTGTGGGACGGTTTCAATGAGCAGTTCTTC. The chain recombines TRBV12-5 with TRBJ2-1; D may correspond to TRBD1 or TRBD2 (5 bases each). CDR3 length: 14 residues. Germline values: CDR1 LGHNT, CDR2 FRNRAP. V was cut by 2 bases and J by 6 bases, with 11 bases left in between.